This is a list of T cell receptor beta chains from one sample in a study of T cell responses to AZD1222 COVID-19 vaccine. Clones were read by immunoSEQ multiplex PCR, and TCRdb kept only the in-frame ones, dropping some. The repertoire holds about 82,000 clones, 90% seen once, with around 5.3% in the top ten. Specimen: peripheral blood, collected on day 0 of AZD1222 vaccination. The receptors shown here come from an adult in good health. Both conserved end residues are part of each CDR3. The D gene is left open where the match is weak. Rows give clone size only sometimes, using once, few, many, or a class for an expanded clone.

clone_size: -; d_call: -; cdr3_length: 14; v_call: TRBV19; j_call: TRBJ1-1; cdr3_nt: TGTGCCAGTAGTATTCTGGGGAGATACACTGAAGCTTTCTTT; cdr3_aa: CASSILGRYTEAFF
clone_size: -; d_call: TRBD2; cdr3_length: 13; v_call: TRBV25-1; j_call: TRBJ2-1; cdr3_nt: TGTGCCAGCAGTGAACAGCGGGGGGGGAAGCTGTTCTTC; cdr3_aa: CASSEQRGGKLFF
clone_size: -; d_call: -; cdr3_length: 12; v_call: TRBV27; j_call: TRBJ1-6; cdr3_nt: TGTGCCAGCAGTGACAGGTATTCACCCCTCCACTTT; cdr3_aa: CASSDRYSPLHF
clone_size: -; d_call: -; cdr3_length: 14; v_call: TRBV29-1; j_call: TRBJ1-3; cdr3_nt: TGCAGCTTCCTAAGACCGGGTCCAGGAAACACCATATATTTT; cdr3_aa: CSFLRPGPGNTIYF
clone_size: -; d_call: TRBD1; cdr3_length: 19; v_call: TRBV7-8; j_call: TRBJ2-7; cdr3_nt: TGTGCCAGCAGCTTAAGGGGGGGACAGGGGACCCTCTCTCCCTACGAGCAGTACTTC; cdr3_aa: CASSLRGGQGTLSPYEQYF
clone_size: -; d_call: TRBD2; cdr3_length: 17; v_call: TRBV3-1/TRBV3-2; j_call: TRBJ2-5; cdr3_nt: TGTGCCAGCAGCCAATGGGGAACTAGCGGGGTTCAAGAGACCCAGTACTTC; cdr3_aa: CASSQWGTSGVQETQYF
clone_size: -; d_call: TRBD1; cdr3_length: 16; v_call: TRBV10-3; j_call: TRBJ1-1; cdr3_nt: TGTGCCATCAGCACAGGGACAGGCCCTAAGAGAACTGAAGCTTTCTTT; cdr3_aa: CAISTGTGPKRTEAFF
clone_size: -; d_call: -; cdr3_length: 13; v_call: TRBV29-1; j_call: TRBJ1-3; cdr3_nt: TGCAGCGTTGAACAGGGATCTGGAAACACCATATATTTT; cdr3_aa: CSVEQGSGNTIYF
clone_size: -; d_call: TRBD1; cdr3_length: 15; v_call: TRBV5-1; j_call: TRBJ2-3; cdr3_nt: TGCGCCAGCAGCTACGGGACAGGGGGCACAGATACGCAGTATTTT; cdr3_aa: CASSYGTGGTDTQYF
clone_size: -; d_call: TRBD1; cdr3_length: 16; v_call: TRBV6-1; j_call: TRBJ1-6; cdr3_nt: TGTGCCAGCAGTGAAGGCAGGGGGCGTTTGTATTCACCCCTCCACTTT; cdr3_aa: CASSEGRGRLYSPLHF
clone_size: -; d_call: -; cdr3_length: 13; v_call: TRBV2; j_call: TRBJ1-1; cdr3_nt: TGTGCCAGCAGTGAGTTGGGGGCCACTGAAGCTTTCTTT; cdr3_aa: CASSELGATEAFF
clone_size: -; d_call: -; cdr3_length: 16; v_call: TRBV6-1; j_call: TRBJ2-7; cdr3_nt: TGTGCCAGCAGTGAAGATCGACGGGGGGCCGGACACGAGCAGTACTTC; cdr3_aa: CASSEDRRGAGHEQYF
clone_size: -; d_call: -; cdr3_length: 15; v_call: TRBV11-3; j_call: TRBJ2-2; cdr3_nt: TGTGCCAGCAGCGCCGGGGCGGTCCGCACCGGGGAGCTGTTTTTT; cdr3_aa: CASSAGAVRTGELFF
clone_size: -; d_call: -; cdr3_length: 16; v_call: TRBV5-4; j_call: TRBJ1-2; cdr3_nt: TGTGCCAGCAGCTTGGGCGGGGGATCCCTGATCTATGGCTACACCTTC; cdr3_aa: CASSLGGGSLIYGYTF
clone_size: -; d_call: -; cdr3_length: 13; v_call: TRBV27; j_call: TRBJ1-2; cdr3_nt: TGTGCCAGCAGTTTCAGGGGAAACTATGGCTACACCTTC; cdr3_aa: CASSFRGNYGYTF
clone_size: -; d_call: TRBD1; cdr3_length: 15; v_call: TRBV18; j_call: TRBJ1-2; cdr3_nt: TGTGCCAGCTCACTAACGACAGGGTCAGAATATGGCTACACCTTC; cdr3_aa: CASSLTTGSEYGYTF
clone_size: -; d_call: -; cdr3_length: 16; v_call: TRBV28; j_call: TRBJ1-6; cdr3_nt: TGTGCCAGCAGTTTGGCAGGAGCCTCCTATAATTCACCCCTCCACTTT; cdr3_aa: CASSLAGASYNSPLHF
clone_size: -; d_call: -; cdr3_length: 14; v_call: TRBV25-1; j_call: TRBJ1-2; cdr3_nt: TGTGCCAGCAGTCGACGATCCTTAAACTATGGCTACACCTTC; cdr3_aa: CASSRRSLNYGYTF
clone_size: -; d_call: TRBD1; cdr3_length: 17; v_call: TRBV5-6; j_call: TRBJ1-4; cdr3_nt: TGTGCCAGCAGCTTAGCGGGACAGGGTTTTGAGGTTGAAAAACTGTTTTTT; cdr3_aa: CASSLAGQGFEVEKLFF
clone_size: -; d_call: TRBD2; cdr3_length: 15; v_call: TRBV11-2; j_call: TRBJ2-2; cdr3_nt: TGTGCCAGCAGCCGACTAGCGGTAAACACCGGGGAGCTGTTTTTT; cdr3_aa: CASSRLAVNTGELFF
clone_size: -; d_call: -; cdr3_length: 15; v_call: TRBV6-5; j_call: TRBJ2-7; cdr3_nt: TGTGCCAGCAGTTCCCCGGGACGGGGCTCCTACGAGCAGTACTTC; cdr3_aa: CASSSPGRGSYEQYF
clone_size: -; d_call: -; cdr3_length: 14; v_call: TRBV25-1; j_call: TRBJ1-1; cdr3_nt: TGTGCCAGCAGTGTGACAGGAATGAACACTGAAGCTTTCTTT; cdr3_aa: CASSVTGMNTEAFF
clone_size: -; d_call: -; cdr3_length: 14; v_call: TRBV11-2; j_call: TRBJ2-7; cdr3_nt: TGTGCCAGCAGTCGAGATGGACCACCATACGAGCAGTACTTC; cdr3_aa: CASSRDGPPYEQYF
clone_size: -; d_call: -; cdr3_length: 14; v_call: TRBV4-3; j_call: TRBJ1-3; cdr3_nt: TGCGCCAGCAGCCAAGATAGGCCAGGGAACACCATATATTTT; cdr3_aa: CASSQDRPGNTIYF
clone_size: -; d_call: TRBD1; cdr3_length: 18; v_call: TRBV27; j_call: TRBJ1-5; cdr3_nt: TGTGCCAGCAGTTTAAGGGGGACAGGGGAGGGGCACAATCAGCCCCAGCATTTT; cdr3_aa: CASSLRGTGEGHNQPQHF
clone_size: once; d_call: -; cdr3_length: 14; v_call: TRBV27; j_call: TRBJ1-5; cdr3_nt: TGTGCCAGCAGTTCGGGGCTCTTCAATCAGCCCCAGCATTTT; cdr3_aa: CASSSGLFNQPQHF
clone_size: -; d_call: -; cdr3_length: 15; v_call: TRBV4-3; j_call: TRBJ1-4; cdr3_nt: TGCGCCAGCAGCCAAGGTGGGACGAAGGCTGAAAAACTGTTTTTT; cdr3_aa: CASSQGGTKAEKLFF
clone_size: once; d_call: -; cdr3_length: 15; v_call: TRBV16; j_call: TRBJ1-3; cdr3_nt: TGTGCCAGCAGCCAATCGGGGCCAGAGGGAAACACCATATATTTT; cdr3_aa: CASSQSGPEGNTIYF
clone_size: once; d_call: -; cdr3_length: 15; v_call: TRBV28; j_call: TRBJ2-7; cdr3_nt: TGTGCCAGCAGAGAAGGCAGGGTAGGGACCTACGAGCAGTACTTC; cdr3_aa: CASREGRVGTYEQYF
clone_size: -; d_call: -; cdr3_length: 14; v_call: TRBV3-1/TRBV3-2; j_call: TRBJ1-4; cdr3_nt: TGTGCCAGCAGCCCTCCCGGGCCCACCGAAAAACTGTTTTTT; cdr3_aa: CASSPPGPTEKLFF
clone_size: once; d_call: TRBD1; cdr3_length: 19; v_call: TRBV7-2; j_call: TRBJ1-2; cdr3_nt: TGTGCCAGCAGCTTAGTAGGGCTGGACAGGGGGCCCCGGACCTATGGCTACACCTTC; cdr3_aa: CASSLVGLDRGPRTYGYTF
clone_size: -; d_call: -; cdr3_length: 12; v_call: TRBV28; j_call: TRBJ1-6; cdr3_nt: TGTGCCAGCAGTTCCCTTCTCTCACCCCTCCACTTT; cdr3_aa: CASSSLLSPLHF
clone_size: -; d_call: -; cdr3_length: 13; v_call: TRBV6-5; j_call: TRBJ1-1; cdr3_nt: TGTGCCACTGTTGGACTCCCACGACCTGAAGCTTTCTTT; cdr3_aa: CATVGLPRPEAFF
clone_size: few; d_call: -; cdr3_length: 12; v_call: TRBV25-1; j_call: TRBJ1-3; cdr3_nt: TGTGCCAGCAGGGTAGGATCGGACACCATATATTTT; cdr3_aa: CASRVGSDTIYF
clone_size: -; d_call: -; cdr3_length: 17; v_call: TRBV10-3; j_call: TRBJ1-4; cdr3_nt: TGTGCCATCAGTGAGTCGGACAGTCCCAGGTTGGATGAAAAACTGTTTTTT; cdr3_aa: CAISESDSPRLDEKLFF
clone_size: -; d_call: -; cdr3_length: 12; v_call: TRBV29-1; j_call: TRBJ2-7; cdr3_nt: TGCAGCGTTGAAAGAGGGTTGAACGAGCAGTACTTC; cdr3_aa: CSVERGLNEQYF
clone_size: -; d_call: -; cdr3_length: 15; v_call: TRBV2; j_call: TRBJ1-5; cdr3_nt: TGTGCCAGCAGTGAGGGCGGATATAGCAATCAGCCCCAGCATTTT; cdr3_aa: CASSEGGYSNQPQHF
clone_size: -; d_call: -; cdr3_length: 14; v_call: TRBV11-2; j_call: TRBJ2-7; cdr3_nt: TGTGCCAGCAGCGAGGAGGAGGGGGGATACGAGCAGTACTTC; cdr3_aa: CASSEEEGGYEQYF
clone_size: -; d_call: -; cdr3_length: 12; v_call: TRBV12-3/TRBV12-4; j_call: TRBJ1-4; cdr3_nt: TGTGCCAGCAGTTCCTTAGATGAAAAACTGTTTTTT; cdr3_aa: CASSSLDEKLFF
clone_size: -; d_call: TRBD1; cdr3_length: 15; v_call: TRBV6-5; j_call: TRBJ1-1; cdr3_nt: TGTGCCAGCAGTTACTCTCAGGGGGTGGGCGCTGAAGCTTTCTTT; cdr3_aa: CASSYSQGVGAEAFF
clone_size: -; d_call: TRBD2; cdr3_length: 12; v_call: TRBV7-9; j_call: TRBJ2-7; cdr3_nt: TGTGCCAGCGGGGGGGACGGCTACGAGCAGTACTTC; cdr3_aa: CASGGDGYEQYF
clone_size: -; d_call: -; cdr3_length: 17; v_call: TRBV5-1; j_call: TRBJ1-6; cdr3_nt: TGCGCCAGCAGCTTAATGGACATGAGCTCCTATAATTCACCCCTCCACTTT; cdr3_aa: CASSLMDMSSYNSPLHF
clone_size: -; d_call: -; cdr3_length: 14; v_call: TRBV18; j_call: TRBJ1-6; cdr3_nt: TGTGCCAGCTCACCGTTAGGTTCCGATTCACCCCTCCACTTT; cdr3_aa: CASSPLGSDSPLHF
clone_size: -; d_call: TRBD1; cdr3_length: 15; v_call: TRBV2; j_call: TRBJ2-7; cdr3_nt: TGTGCCAGCAGGGCACGGGACAGGGAAACCTACGAGCAGTACTTC; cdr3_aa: CASRARDRETYEQYF
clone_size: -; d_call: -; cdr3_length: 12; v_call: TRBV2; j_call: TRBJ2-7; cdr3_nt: TGTGCCAGCAGTGACAGGGAATACGAGCAGTACTTC; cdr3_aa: CASSDREYEQYF
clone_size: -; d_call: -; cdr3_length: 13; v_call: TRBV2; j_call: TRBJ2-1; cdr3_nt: TGTGCCAGCAGTTTCGACAGTTACAATGAGCAGTTCTTC; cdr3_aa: CASSFDSYNEQFF
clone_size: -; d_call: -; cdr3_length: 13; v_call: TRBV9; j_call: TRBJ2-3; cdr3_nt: TGTGCCAGCAGCGTGCAACTCACAGATACGCAGTATTTT; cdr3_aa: CASSVQLTDTQYF
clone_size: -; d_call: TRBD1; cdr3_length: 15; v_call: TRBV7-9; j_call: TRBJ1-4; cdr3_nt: TGTGCCAGCAGCCATATAAGACAGGGCAGAGGAAAACTGTTTTTT; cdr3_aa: CASSHIRQGRGKLFF
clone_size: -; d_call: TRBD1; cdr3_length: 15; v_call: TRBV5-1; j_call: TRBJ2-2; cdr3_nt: TGCGCCAGCAGCTTGGGGACAGGGAACACCGGGGAGCTGTTTTTT; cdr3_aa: CASSLGTGNTGELFF
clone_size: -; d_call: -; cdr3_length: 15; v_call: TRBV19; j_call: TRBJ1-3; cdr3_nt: TGTGCCAGTAGTGGCCAGGCGAGCTCTGGAAACACCATATATTTT; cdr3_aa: CASSGQASSGNTIYF
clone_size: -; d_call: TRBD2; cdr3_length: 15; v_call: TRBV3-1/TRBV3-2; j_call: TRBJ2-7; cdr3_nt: TGTGCCAGCAGCCAGGTAGCGGGGGGGCCCTACGAGCAGTACTTC; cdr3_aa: CASSQVAGGPYEQYF
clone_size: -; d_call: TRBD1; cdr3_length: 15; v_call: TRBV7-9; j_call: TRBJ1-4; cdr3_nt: TGTGCCAGCAGCCCAGAGGGACAGAGTAATGAAAAACTGTTTTTT; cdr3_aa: CASSPEGQSNEKLFF
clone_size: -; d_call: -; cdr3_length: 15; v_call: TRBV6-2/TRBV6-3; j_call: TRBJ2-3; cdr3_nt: TGTGCCAGCAGCCGCCAGGGGAGGTTGTCGGATACGCAGTATTTT; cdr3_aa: CASSRQGRLSDTQYF
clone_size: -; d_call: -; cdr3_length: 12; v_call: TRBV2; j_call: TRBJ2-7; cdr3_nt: TGTGCCAGCAGTGCTAGCTCCTACGAGCAGTACTTC; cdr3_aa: CASSASSYEQYF